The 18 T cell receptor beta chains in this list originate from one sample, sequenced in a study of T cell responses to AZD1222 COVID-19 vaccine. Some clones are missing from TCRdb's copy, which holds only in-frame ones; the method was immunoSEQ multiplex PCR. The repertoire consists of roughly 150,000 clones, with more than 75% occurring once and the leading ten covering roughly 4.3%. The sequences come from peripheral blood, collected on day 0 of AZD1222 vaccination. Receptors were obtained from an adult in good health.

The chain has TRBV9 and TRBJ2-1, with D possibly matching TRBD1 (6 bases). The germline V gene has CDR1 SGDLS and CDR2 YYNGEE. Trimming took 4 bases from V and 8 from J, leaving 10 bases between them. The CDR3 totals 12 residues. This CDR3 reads CASSPGVDEQFF. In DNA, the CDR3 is TGTGCCAGCAGCCCAGGGGTCGATGAGCAGTTCTTC.

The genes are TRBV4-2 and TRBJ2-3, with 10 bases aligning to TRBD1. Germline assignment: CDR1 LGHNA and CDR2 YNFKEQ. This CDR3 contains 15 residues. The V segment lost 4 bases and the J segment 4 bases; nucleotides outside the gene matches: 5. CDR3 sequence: CASSRTTGGADTQYF. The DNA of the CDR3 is TGTGCCAGCAGCCGAACGACAGGGGGCGCAGATACGCAGTATTTT.

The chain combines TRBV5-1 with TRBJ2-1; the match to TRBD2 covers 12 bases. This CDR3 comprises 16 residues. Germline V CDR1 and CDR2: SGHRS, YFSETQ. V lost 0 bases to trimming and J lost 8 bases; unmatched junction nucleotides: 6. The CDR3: CASSLAASGGAYEQFF. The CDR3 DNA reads TGCGCCAGCAGCTTGGCGGCTAGCGGGGGGGCCTATGAGCAGTTCTTC.

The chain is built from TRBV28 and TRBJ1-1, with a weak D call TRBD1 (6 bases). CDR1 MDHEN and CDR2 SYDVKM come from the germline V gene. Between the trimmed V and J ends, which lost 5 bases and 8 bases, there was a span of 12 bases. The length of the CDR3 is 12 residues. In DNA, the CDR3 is TGTGCCAGCAGTCTAGGACAGACCGAAGCTTTCTTT. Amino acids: CASSLGQTEAFF.

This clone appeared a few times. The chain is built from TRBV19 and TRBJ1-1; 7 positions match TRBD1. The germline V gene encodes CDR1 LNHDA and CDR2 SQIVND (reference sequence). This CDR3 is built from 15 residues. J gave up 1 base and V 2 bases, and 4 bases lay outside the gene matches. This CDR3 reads CASSIIQGTNTEAFF. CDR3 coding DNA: TGTGCCAGTAGTATAATACAGGGGACGAACACTGAAGCTTTCTTT.

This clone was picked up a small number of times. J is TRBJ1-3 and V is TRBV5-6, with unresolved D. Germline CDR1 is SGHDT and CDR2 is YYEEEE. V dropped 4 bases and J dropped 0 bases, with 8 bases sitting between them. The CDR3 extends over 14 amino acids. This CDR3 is CASSGGFSGNTIYF. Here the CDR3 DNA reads TGTGCCAGCAGCGGCGGGTTCTCTGGAAACACCATATATTTT.

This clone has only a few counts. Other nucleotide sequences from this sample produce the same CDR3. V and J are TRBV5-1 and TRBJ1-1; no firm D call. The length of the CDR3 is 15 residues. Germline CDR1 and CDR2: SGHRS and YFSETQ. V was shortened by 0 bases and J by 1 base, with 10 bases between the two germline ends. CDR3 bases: TGCGCCAGCAGCTTGGGCGGACGGGAGAACACTGAAGCTTTCTTT. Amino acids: CASSLGGRENTEAFF.

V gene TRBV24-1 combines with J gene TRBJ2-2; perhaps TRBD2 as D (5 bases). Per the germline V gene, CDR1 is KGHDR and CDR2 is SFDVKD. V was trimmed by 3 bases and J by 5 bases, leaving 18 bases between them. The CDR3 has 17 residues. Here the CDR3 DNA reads TGTGCCACCAGTGATACTCGACCCCTGCGCGGGACCGGGGAGCTGTTTTTT. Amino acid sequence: CATSDTRPLRGTGELFF.

The CDR3 loop reads CASSIDGPGVWRGYTF. The DNA for the CDR3 is TGTGCCAGTAGTATAGATGGCCCAGGGGTATGGCGCGGCTACACCTTC. The chain employs TRBV19 and TRBJ1-2; tentatively, D is TRBD1 (6 bases). From germline, CDR1 is LNHDA and CDR2 SQIVND (reference sequence). V dropped 0 bases and J dropped 8 bases, with 19 bases sitting between them. This CDR3 region has 16 residues.

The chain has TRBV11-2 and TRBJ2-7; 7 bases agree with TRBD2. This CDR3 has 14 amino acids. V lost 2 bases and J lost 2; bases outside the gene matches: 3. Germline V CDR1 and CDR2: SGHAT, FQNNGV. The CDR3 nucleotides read TGTGCCAGCAGCTTAACGCGGGGGACCTACGAGCAGTACTTC. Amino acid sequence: CASSLTRGTYEQYF.

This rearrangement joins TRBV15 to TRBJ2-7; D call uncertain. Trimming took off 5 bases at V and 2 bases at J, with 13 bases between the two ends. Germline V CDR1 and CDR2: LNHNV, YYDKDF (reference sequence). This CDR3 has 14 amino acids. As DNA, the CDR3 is TGTGCCACCAGCCCCCGTGGGATCACCTACGAGCAGTACTTC. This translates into CATSPRGITYEQYF.

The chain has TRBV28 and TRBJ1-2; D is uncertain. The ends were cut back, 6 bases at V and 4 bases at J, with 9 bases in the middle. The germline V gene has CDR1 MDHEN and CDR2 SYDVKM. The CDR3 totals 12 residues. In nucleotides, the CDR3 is TGTGCCAGCAGCTTAACGGTCTATGGCTACACCTTC. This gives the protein CASSLTVYGYTF.

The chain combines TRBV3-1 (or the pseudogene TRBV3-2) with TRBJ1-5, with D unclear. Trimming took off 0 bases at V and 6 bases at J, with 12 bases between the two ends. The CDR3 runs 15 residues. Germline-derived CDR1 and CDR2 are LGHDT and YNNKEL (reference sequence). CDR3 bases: TGTGCCAGCAGCCAAGATGTGACAAGCGGTCAGCCCCAGCATTTT. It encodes CASSQDVTSGQPQHF.

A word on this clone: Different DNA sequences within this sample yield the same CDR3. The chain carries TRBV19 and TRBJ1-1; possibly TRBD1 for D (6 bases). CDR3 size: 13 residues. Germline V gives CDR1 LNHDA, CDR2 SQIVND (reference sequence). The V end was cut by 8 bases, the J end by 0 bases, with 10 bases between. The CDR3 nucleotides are TGTGCCAGTTCCGGACAGATGAACACTGAAGCTTTCTTT. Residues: CASSGQMNTEAFF.

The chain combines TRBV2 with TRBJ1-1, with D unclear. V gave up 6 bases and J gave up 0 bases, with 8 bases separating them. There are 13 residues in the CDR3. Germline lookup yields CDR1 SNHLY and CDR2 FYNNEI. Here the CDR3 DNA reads TGTGCCAGCAGCGGAGATATGAACACTGAAGCTTTCTTT. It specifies CASSGDMNTEAFF.

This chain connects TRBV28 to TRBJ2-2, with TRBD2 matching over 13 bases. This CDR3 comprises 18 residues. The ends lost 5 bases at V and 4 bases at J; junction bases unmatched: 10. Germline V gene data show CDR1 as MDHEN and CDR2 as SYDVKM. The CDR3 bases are TGTGCCAGCAGTCTAAACAAATGGACTAGCGGGGGCACCGGGGAGCTGTTTTTT. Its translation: CASSLNKWTSGGTGELFF.

CDR3 amino acids: CASSLVGQGAGAFF. DNA for the CDR3: TGTGCCAGCAGCTTGGTAGGACAGGGAGCAGGAGCTTTCTTT. This chain connects TRBV5-5 to TRBJ1-1; TRBD1 agrees at 8 bases. The CDR3 is 14 amino acids. The germline gives CDR1 SGHKS, CDR2 YYEKEE (reference sequence). Trimming removed 0 bases from V and 10 bases from J; junction bases left unmatched: 8. Looking up the rest from reference TRBV5-5 and TRBJ1-1 gives the full variable domain: DAGVTQSPTHLIKTRGQQVTLRCSPISGHKSVSWYQQVLGQGPQFIFQYYEKEERGRGNFPDRFSARQFPNYSSELNVNALLLGDSALYLCASSLVGQGAGAFFGQGTRLTVV.

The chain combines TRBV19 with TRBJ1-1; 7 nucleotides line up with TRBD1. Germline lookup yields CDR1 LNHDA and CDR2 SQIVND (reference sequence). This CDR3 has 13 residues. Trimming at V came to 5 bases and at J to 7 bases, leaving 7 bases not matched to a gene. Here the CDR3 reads CASSPRGTDEAFF. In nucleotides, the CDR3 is TGTGCCAGTAGTCCCCGAGGGACAGATGAAGCTTTCTTT.